Following are 16 T cell receptor beta chains from one sample sequenced in a study of T cell repertoires in cytomegalovirus infection. Each CDR3 protein gets one entry after TCRdb re-called the reads with MiXCR. The data contain 110,000 to 150,000 distinct CDR3 sequences, roughly 6% of them seen just once; the ten biggest clones take up roughly 18%. The sample comprised PBMCs. These receptors were taken from a human donor in good health (CMV status not recorded). Some clones in this sample may be carry-over from other donors' samples.

This clonotype was picked up many times. The V and J genes are TRBV7-3 and TRBJ1-6; the match to TRBD1 covers 7 bases. V was pared by 1 base and J by 8 bases, with 5 bases of the junction left unmatched. The CDR3 has 15 residues. Germline CDR1 reads SGHTA; CDR2 reads FQGTGA. Written as DNA, the CDR3 is TGTGCCAGCAGCTTAATGGGCACAGGGGATTCACCCCTCCACTTT. Protein: CASSLMGTGDSPLHF.

Ten or more counts support this clonotype. The chain recombines TRBV28 with TRBJ2-3; 8 nucleotides agree with TRBD2. The V gene end was trimmed by 6 bases and the J gene end by 2 bases; junction bases not matched to a gene: 10. Looked up from germline, CDR1 is MDHEN and CDR2 is SYDVKM. The length of the CDR3 is 16 residues. The CDR3 region has the DNA TGTGCCAGCAGCCGGCCCGGGACTAGGCCCACAGATACGCAGTATTTT. Amino acids: CASSRPGTRPTDTQYF. Filled out from reference TRBV28 and TRBJ2-3, the complete variable domain reads DVKVTQSSRYLVKRTGEKVFLECVQDMDHENMFWYRQDPGLGLRLIYFSYDVKMKEKGDIPEGYSVSREKKERFSLILESASTNQTSMYLCASSRPGTRPTDTQYFGPGTRLTVL.

This clonotype was detected ten times or more. The chain recombines TRBV2 with TRBJ2-5; 10 bases align to TRBD2. CDR1 is SNHLY and CDR2 is FYNNEI in the germline V gene. The CDR3 extends over 15 amino acids. V was pared by 1 base and J by 5 bases, with 4 bases of the junction left unmatched. The CDR3 DNA follows: TGTGCCAGCAGTGAAGGAGCGGGGGGGTTTGAGACCCAGTACTTC. Its translation: CASSEGAGGFETQYF.

This clonotype was seen at least ten times. The chain has TRBV7-9 and TRBJ1-2, with 8 bases identical to TRBD1. The germline CDR1 and CDR2 sequences are SEHNR and FQNEAQ (reference sequence). Trimming at V came to 4 bases and at J to 7 bases, leaving 8 bases not matched to a gene. The CDR3 spans 14 residues. The CDR3 coding sequence is TGTGCCAGCAGCTCCAAGGACAGGGATCTTGGCTACACCTTC. Residues: CASSSKDRDLGYTF.

This clonotype has only a few counts. The chain uses TRBV20-1 and TRBJ2-7, with a possible D match to TRBD1 (5 bases). This CDR3 comprises 13 residues. The V end was cut by 3 bases, the J end by 0 bases, with 9 bases between. CDR1 and CDR2 from the germline V gene are DFQATT and SNEGSKA (reference sequence). CDR3 loop: CSARARASYEQYF. The CDR3 nucleotides read TGCAGTGCTAGGGCCAGGGCCTCCTACGAGCAGTACTTC.

This clonotype was counted only a few times. The chain links TRBV12-3 or TRBV12-4 to TRBJ1-2; D call uncertain. The V end was cut by 6 bases, the J end by 7 bases, with 12 bases between. CDR3 length: 12 residues. CDR3 nucleotide sequence: TGTGCCAGCAGCCAAGACTTTGGTGGCTACACCTTC. This translates into CASSQDFGGYTF.

This clonotype was found many times. This chain connects TRBV7-2 to TRBJ1-3, with D unclear. CDR3 length equals 17 residues. CDR1 is SGHTA and CDR2 is FQGNSA in the germline V gene. Between the trimmed V and J ends, which lost 5 bases and 3 bases, there was a span of 20 bases. The CDR3 DNA sequence: TGTGCCAGCAGCCTTAACGCAGTGGGGTCCGATGGAAACACCATATATTTT. Amino acids: CASSLNAVGSDGNTIYF.

This clonotype has a count of ten or more. The V and J genes are TRBV5-4 and TRBJ2-1, with 11 nucleotides matching TRBD2. CDR3 size: 16 residues. Germline CDR1 reads SGHNT; CDR2 reads YYREEE (reference sequence). The trim removed 4 bases at V and 4 bases at J, leaving 7 bases unmatched. The CDR3 sequence is CASSRQTSGIYNEQFF. In DNA, the CDR3 is TGTGCCAGCAGCCGACAGACTAGCGGGATATACAATGAGCAGTTCTTC.

This clonotype came up many times. V is TRBV7-6 and J is TRBJ2-1, with TRBD2 identical over 11 bases. This CDR3 region has 15 residues. The V gene end was trimmed by 5 bases and the J gene end by 7 bases; junction bases not matched to a gene: 7. Germline V gives CDR1 SGHVS, CDR2 FNYEAQ. The CDR3 here is CASSTLAGATNEQFF. The CDR3 DNA sequence: TGTGCCAGCAGCACACTAGCGGGGGCCACAAATGAGCAGTTCTTC.

This clonotype was found a few times. The V call is TRBV6-4, the J call TRBJ2-2; D is ambiguous. CDR1 and CDR2 from the germline V gene are MRHNA and SNTAGT. Trimming removed 3 bases at V and 3 bases at J, with 11 bases between. This CDR3 has 15 amino acids. CDR3 loop: CASSEGVRDTGELFF. CDR3 DNA: TGTGCCAGCAGTGAAGGAGTTAGGGACACCGGGGAGCTGTTTTTT.

Points on this clonotype: One base away lies a much larger clone, so this may be a sequencing read error. The rearrangement links TRBV12-3 or TRBV12-4 to TRBJ2-3, with D perhaps matching TRBD1 (7 bases). Trimming cost V 4 bases and J 11 bases, with 13 bases left between them. The CDR3 runs 12 residues. The chain's CDR3 is CASSSRQGLQYF. The CDR3 DNA is TGTGCCAGCAGTTCCAGACAGGGACTGCAGTATTTT.

There are a few counts of this clonotype. The gene calls are TRBV7-9 and TRBJ2-7; 7 nucleotides agree with TRBD1. The CDR3 has 14 residues. Germline V CDR1 and CDR2: SEHNR, FQNEAQ (reference sequence). V lost 5 bases, J lost 1 base, and 5 bases stayed unmatched. The CDR3 DNA reads as TGTGCCAGCAGCGAGAGACAGGGATCCTACGAGCAGTACTTC. Residues: CASSERQGSYEQYF.

This clonotype was observed at least ten times. The chain uses TRBV7-2 and TRBJ1-4, with 10 positions matching TRBD1. Germline V CDR1 and CDR2: SGHTA, FQGNSA. After removal of 5 bases from V and 8 bases from J, the junction contained 11 bases not matched to a gene. CDR3 size: 16 residues. The CDR3 loop reads CASSLTVTGGWEKLFF. CDR3 DNA sequence: TGTGCCAGCAGCCTCACCGTGACAGGGGGCTGGGAAAAACTGTTTTTT.

This clonotype was counted many times. The chain couples TRBV7-9 to TRBJ1-1, with TRBD1 matching over 8 bases. This CDR3 is 14 amino acids long. Trimming cost V 5 bases and J 4 bases; bases outside gene matches: 6. CDR1 is SEHNR, CDR2 FQNEAQ, per germline (reference sequence). In DNA form, the CDR3 reads TGTGCCAGCAGCCCTCAGGGGGCGATCACTGAAGCTTTCTTT. This translates into CASSPQGAITEAFF. The whole variable domain, remainder taken from reference TRBV7-9 and TRBJ1-1, is DTGVSQNPRHKITKRGQNVTFRCDPISEHNRLYWYRQTLGQGPEFLTYFQNEAQLEKSRLLSDRFSAERPKGSFSTLEIQRTEQGDSAMYLCASSPQGAITEAFFGQGTRLTVV.

This clonotype appeared many times. This chain links TRBV10-3 with TRBJ1-2; no clear D. Trimming shortened V by 3 bases and J by 2 bases, and 7 bases separated the two germline ends. The CDR3 has 13 residues. Germline-derived CDR1 and CDR2 are ENHRY and SYGVKD. The CDR3 DNA sequence: TGTGCCATCAGTGATCTAGGGAACTATGGCTACACCTTC. Translating gives CAISDLGNYGYTF.

This clonotype was recorded a few times. The V gene is TRBV7-3, the J gene TRBJ2-3; tentatively, D is TRBD2 (5 bases). The CDR3 sequence is 15 residues long. From germline, CDR1 is SGHTA and CDR2 FQGTGA. Trimming stripped 3 bases from V and 4 bases from J, with 14 bases between. This CDR3 is CASSFGRGNPDTQYF. As DNA, the CDR3 is TGTGCCAGCAGCTTCGGACGAGGGAATCCAGATACGCAGTATTTT. The full variable domain, completed using reference TRBV7-3 and TRBJ2-3, is GAGVSQTPSNKVTEKGKYVELRCDPISGHTALYWYRQSLGQGPEFLIYFQGTGAADDSGLPNDRFFAVRPEGSVSTLKIQRTERGDSAVYLCASSFGRGNPDTQYFGPGTRLTVL.